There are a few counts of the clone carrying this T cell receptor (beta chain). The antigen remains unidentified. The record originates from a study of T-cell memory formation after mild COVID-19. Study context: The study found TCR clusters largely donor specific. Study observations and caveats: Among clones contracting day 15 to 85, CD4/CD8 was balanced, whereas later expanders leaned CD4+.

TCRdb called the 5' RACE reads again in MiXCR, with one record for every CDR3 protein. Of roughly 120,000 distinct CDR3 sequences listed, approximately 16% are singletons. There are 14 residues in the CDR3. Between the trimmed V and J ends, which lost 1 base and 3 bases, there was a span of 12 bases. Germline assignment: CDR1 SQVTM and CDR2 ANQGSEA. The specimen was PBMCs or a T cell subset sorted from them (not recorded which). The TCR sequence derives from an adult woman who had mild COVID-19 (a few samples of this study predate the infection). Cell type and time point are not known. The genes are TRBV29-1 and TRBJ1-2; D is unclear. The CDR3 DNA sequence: TGCAGCGTTGAAGGCACCAAATTAGACTATGGCTACACCTTC. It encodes CSVEGTKLDYGYTF.